The 11 T cell receptor beta chains listed next were all sequenced from one sample in a study of cytomegalovirus exposure and HLA in healthy donors. The PCR was carried out with 60 Vbeta primers and 13 Jbeta primers. Profiling relied on immunoSEQ multiplex PCR, and the TCRdb table lists in-frame clones only, not all of them. The sample contains around 230,000 clones, roughly 80% of which appear only once. The sequencing input was PBMCs. The receptor source for this set is a man in his forties or fifties in good health and CMV-seropositive.

J is TRBJ2-1 and V is TRBV6-5, with 8 bases matching TRBD2. The J segment lost 0 bases and the V segment lost 4 bases, leaving 2 bases of the junction unmatched. The CDR3 extends over 15 amino acids. Germline CDR1 is MNHEY and CDR2 is SVGAGI. The CDR3 region has the DNA TGTGCCAGCAGTTTAGCGGGAACCTCCTACAATGAGCAGTTCTTC. It specifies CASSLAGTSYNEQFF.

In DNA form, the CDR3 reads TGCGCCAGCTGGACTTCCCGGGACAGGGGGATCTACGAGCAGTACGTC. This translates into CASWTSRDRGIYEQYV. The chain combines TRBV23-1 with TRBJ2-7, with 11 bases identical to TRBD1. TRBV23-1 is an ORF; its function is uncertain. V was clipped by 8 bases and J by 3 bases; unmatched bases: 12. CDR3 length: 16 amino acids.

V usage is TRBV27 and J usage is TRBJ1-2; TRBD1 aligns across 10 bases. V trimming: 6 bases; J trimming: 5 bases; junction bases outside the gene matches: 6. CDR1 is MNHEY and CDR2 is SMNVEV in the germline V gene (reference sequence). There are 14 residues in the CDR3. The CDR3 DNA follows: TGTGCCAGCAGCCCTCGGACAGGGGGTTATGGCTACACCTTC. Amino acid sequence: CASSPRTGGYGYTF.

The chain combines TRBV5-1 with TRBJ1-2; D gene unclear. Trimming stripped 2 bases from V and 2 bases from J, with 10 bases between. The V gene's germline CDR1 is SGHRS and CDR2 YFSETQ. There are 14 residues in the CDR3. The chain's CDR3 is CASSFAGPNYGYTF. CDR3 sequence (DNA): TGCGCCAGCAGCTTCGCCGGTCCCAACTATGGCTACACCTTC.

The chain employs TRBV5-1 and TRBJ2-1, with a possible D match to TRBD1 (5 bases). Germline values: CDR1 SGHRS, CDR2 YFSETQ. This CDR3 spans 13 amino acids. Trimming pared 6 bases from V and 10 bases from J, leaving 17 bases between. As DNA, the CDR3 is TGCGCCAGCACCTCCTCCACAGGCTGGGAGCAGTTCTTC. The encoded protein is CASTSSTGWEQFF.

This chain uses TRBV27 with TRBJ2-3, with TRBD2 matching over 9 bases. CDR1 is MNHEY and CDR2 is SMNVEV in the germline V gene (reference sequence). This CDR3 has 17 amino acids. Trimming took 2 bases from V and 1 from J; bases not matched to a gene: 7. The CDR3 nucleotides are TGTGCCAGCAGTTTAAATAGCGGGAGTTGGGGCACAGATACGCAGTATTTT. Amino acid sequence: CASSLNSGSWGTDTQYF.

V gene TRBV5-1 combines with J gene TRBJ2-5, with D unresolved. Germline values: CDR1 SGHRS, CDR2 YFSETQ. The V and J ends lost 3 bases and 0 bases respectively, with 3 bases between them. The CDR3 has 12 residues. Written as DNA, the CDR3 is TGCGCCAGCAGCTCAAACCAAGAGACCCAGTACTTC. Its protein is CASSSNQETQYF.

This chain links TRBV2 with TRBJ2-2; 8 bases are a match to TRBD1. The CDR3 has 16 amino acids. From germline, CDR1 is SNHLY and CDR2 FYNNEI. V shed 6 bases and J 1 base; nucleotides not matched to a gene: 7. CDR3 DNA: TGTGCCAGCAGAGAGACCGGGACAGGGAACACCGGGGAGCTGTTTTTT. Translating gives CASRETGTGNTGELFF.

The genes are TRBV15 and TRBJ2-7; 10 bases map to TRBD1. This CDR3 comprises 15 residues. The V gene end was trimmed by 1 base and the J gene end by 2 bases; junction bases not matched to a gene: 2. Per the germline V gene, CDR1 is LNHNV and CDR2 is YYDKDF (reference sequence). The CDR3: CATSRGGTGAYEQYF. In DNA form, the CDR3 reads TGTGCCACCAGCAGAGGGGGGACAGGGGCCTACGAGCAGTACTTC.

This clone was detected once. The gene calls are TRBV4-1 and TRBJ1-2; tentative D call: TRBD1 (6 bases). The CDR3 consists of 15 residues. Germline V CDR1 and CDR2: MGHRA, YSYEKL. V was cut by 0 bases and J by 3 bases, with 11 bases left in between. In DNA, the CDR3 is TGCGCCAGCAGCCAAGACCCAGGGGTCTACTATGGCTACACCTTC. Translated, it gives CASSQDPGVYYGYTF.

This chain connects TRBV5-1 to TRBJ2-3; D remains unclear. The CDR3 has 14 residues. CDR1 SGHRS and CDR2 YFSETQ come from the germline V gene. The germline V and J ends were trimmed by 5 bases and 0 bases, with 10 bases remaining between them. The CDR3 region has the DNA TGCGCCAGCAGACACGACTTAAGCACAGATACGCAGTATTTT. Protein sequence: CASRHDLSTDTQYF.